The 13 T cell receptor beta chains in this list originate from one sample, sequenced in a study of T cell changes during pregnancy in multiple sclerosis. The repertoire was sequenced with immunoSEQ multiplex PCR; TCRdb's copy has only in-frame clones and lacks some. The data contain approximately 51,000 clones, about 90% of them singletons. This material consisted of CD4+ T cells from peripheral blood mononuclear cells, taken after pregnancy. The source is a female donor with multiple sclerosis, enrolled in a pregnancy study.

Points on this clone: In the same sample, other DNA sequences code for this CDR3. V gene TRBV9 combines with J gene TRBJ2-5, with 13 bases aligning to TRBD2. The V and J ends lost 0 bases and 5 bases, in that order; junction bases with no gene match: 1. CDR1 and CDR2 from the germline V gene are SGDLS and YYNGEE. The CDR3 contains 15 residues. The CDR3 DNA sequence: TGTGCCAGCAGCGTAGGACTAGCGGGAGGTGAGACCCAGTACTTC. Its protein is CASSVGLAGGETQYF. Based on the CDR3 plus reference TRBV9 and TRBJ2-5, the full variable domain is DSGVTQTPKHLITATGQRVTLRCSPRSGDLSVYWYQQSLDQGLQFLIQYYNGEERAKGNILERFSAQQFPDLHSELNLSSLELGDSALYFCASSVGLAGGETQYFGPGTRLLVL.

The J gene is TRBJ2-7, the V gene TRBV4-3, with 10 bases identical to TRBD2. Germline loops: CDR1 LGHNA, CDR2 YSLEER. The CDR3 covers 16 residues. V shed 0 bases, J shed 2 bases, and the junction held 4 bases outside the gene matches. CDR3 amino acids: CASSQDWLAGAYEQYF. The CDR3 coding sequence is TGCGCCAGCAGCCAAGATTGGCTAGCGGGAGCCTACGAGCAGTACTTC.

This sequence joins TRBV16 and TRBJ2-4; TRBD2 might be the D (5 bases). The germline V gene encodes CDR1 KGHSY and CDR2 FQNENV. The V gene lost 0 bases and the J gene lost 2 bases, with 8 bases spanning the gap. The CDR3 is 15 residues long. CDR3 bases: TGTGCCAGCAGCCAATCGAGGGTTACCAAAAACATTCAGTACTTC. It yields the protein CASSQSRVTKNIQYF.

The V and J genes are TRBV5-1 and TRBJ2-5; D call uncertain. There are 15 residues in the CDR3. V lost 1 base and J lost 4, with 14 bases in between. Germline-derived CDR1 and CDR2 are SGHRS and YFSETQ. CDR3 loop: CASSLSSTAPETQYF. The CDR3, as DNA: TGCGCCAGCAGCTTGTCCTCTACAGCTCCAGAGACCCAGTACTTC.

This clone came up a few times. The gene calls are TRBV4-1 and TRBJ2-7; 12 bases match TRBD2. Germline CDR1 is MGHRA and CDR2 is YSYEKL. CDR3 size: 19 residues. V trimming: 0 bases; J trimming: 0 bases; junction bases outside the gene matches: 9. The CDR3 here is CASSQEITSGRPDSYEQYF. DNA of the CDR3: TGCGCCAGCAGCCAAGAGATAACTAGCGGGAGGCCCGACTCCTACGAGCAGTACTTC.

The rearrangement joins TRBV6-1 to TRBJ1-5, with TRBD1 matching 7 bases. The junction had 2 bases not matched to a gene; V was cut back by 3 bases and J by 0 bases. The CDR3 has 15 amino acids. Germline CDR1 and CDR2: MNHNS and SASEGT. The CDR3 DNA sequence: TGTGCCAGCAGTGAGGACAGGCATAGCAATCAGCCCCAGCATTTT. Translated, it gives CASSEDRHSNQPQHF.

V is TRBV9 and J is TRBJ1-6, with 7 bases aligning to TRBD1. Germline CDR1 reads SGDLS; CDR2 reads YYNGEE. Losses at the gene ends were 3 bases for V and 5 bases for J; bases not matched to a gene: 5. This CDR3 spans 15 amino acids. CDR3 bases: TGTGCCAGCAGCGGTGGGACAGCGAATAATTCACCCCTCCACTTT. It is translated as CASSGGTANNSPLHF.

Only a few counts were recorded for this clone. The chain employs TRBV2 and TRBJ1-1; D might be TRBD1 (6 bases). V lost 8 bases and J lost 8, with 12 bases in between. This CDR3 is 11 amino acids long. CDR1 is SNHLY, CDR2 FYNNEI, per germline. The CDR3 here is CASGQLVEAFF. Here the CDR3 DNA reads TGTGCCAGCGGACAGTTGGTCGAAGCTTTCTTT.

The chain joins TRBV6-6 to TRBJ1-3, with unresolved D. Germline assignment: CDR1 MNHNY and CDR2 SVGAGI (reference sequence). CDR3 length equals 16 residues. Trimming removed 3 bases from V and 0 bases from J, with 12 bases in between. CDR3 residues: CASSYLPRSSGNTIYF. The DNA of the CDR3 is TGTGCCAGCAGTTATCTACCGCGGTCCTCTGGAAACACCATATATTTT.

The V gene is TRBV11-3, the J gene TRBJ1-1; D is unclear. The germline gives CDR1 SGHNT, CDR2 YENEEA. The V gene lost 3 bases and the J gene lost 4 bases, with 15 bases spanning the gap. The CDR3 extends over 15 amino acids. CDR3 sequence reads: CASSLMSERGTEAFF. The CDR3 DNA reads TGTGCCAGCAGCTTGATGAGTGAGCGTGGCACTGAAGCTTTCTTT.

The gene calls are TRBV7-2 and TRBJ1-1; 10 nucleotides line up with TRBD1. The CDR3 runs 14 residues. The germline V gene has CDR1 SGHTA and CDR2 FQGNSA. The V segment lost 5 bases and the J segment 9 bases; nucleotides outside the gene matches: 9. CDR3 protein: CASSPDRGRVKAFF. DNA of the CDR3: TGTGCCAGCAGCCCCGACAGGGGGCGCGTTAAAGCTTTCTTT.

The chain has TRBV6-5 and TRBJ1-1; D remains ambiguous. This CDR3 contains 16 residues. Deletions cut 0 bases from V and 5 bases from J, with 16 bases between. CDR1 MNHEY and CDR2 SVGAGI come from the germline V gene. The CDR3, as DNA: TGTGCCAGCAGTTACTCTGGACCGAGCAGCGGGACTGAAGCTTTCTTT. Protein sequence: CASSYSGPSSGTEAFF.

In nucleotides, the CDR3 is TGCGCCAGCAGTCAATCGGGGCAGGGGGACTCTGGAAACACCATATATTTT. Translated: CASSQSGQGDSGNTIYF. The chain links TRBV23-1 to TRBJ1-3, with 7 positions matching TRBD1. TRBV23-1 is labeled an ORF, and its function is uncertain. The CDR3 contains 17 residues. The trim removed 0 bases at V and 0 bases at J, leaving 5 bases unmatched.